Below, one T cell receptor (beta chain) is given with its context. This sample is drawn from a study of blood T cells in healthy people across ages. Study overall: Capture by template switching was about one barcoded beta molecule per two T cells.

Sample-barcoded 5' priming and a J-beta primer mix drove a second PCR of roughly 6 to 12 cycles. TCRdb used MiXCR to reprocess the 5' RACE reads, holding one entry per CDR3 protein. This table holds hundreds of thousands of distinct CDR3 sequences, 29% found once. The origin of this receptor is an elderly woman in good health. The sequenced sample was blood.

The CDR3 loop reads CASSYSRAGNQPQHF. The CDR3 region has the DNA TGTGCCAGCAGTTACTCCAGGGCTGGCAATCAGCCCCAGCATTTT. The chain links TRBV6-2 or TRBV6-3 to TRBJ1-5, with D maybe TRBD1 (5 bases). CDR1 and CDR2 (germline): MNHEY, SVGEGT. The V end was cut by 0 bases, the J end by 2 bases, with 8 bases between. The CDR3 totals 15 residues.